This T cell receptor beta chain was obtained from a study of molecular identifiers for immune sequencing clone quantification. The CDR3 length is 14 residues. Germline loops: CDR1 LNHDA, CDR2 SQIVND (reference sequence). Each CDR3 protein is one row after TCRdb ran MiXCR on the PCR reads. The top ten hold under 1.3% of the sample, which has 40,000 to 50,000 distinct CDR3 sequences, roughly 19% seen once. The genes are TRBV19 and TRBJ1-5; 7 bases match TRBD2. The end of the DNA aligns better with TRBJ2-3, so the J call may be wrong. This receptor was identified in a human donor in good health. Some libraries in this study had Jurkat cell RNA spiked in. Sequenced input: naive CD8+ T cells from blood, with Jurkat cell RNA spiked in. Indicated subset: FACS-sorted CD8+CD4-CCR7+CD45RA+ naive T cells. The CDR3 DNA is TGTGCCAGTTGGGGGGGTTATAGCAATCAGCCCCAGTATTTT. Its protein is CASWGGYSNQPQYF.